This T cell receptor (beta chain) was sequenced for a study of cytomegalovirus exposure and HLA in healthy donors. Study-level findings and limits: Most CMV-associated TCR beta chains were later found to appear HLA-restricted.

Germline lookup yields CDR1 SGHRS and CDR2 YFSETQ. CDR3 size: 13 residues. V shed 1 base and J 4 bases; nucleotides not matched to a gene: 0. The PCR contained 60 Vbeta and 13 Jbeta primers. Produced via immunoSEQ multiplex PCR; TCRdb's table is partial and in-frame only. The table includes more than 150,000 clones, less than 80% detected once. This clone was detected only a few times. Its specificity is not known. This same CDR3 is encoded by further DNA sequences in the sample. This clonotype originated in a man between 18 and 35 years old in good health and CMV-seronegative. The V gene is TRBV5-1, the J gene TRBJ2-7; 9 bases match TRBD2. The sample taken for sequencing was PBMCs. The CDR3 spells CASSLLAGYEQYF. DNA for the CDR3: TGCGCCAGCAGCTTGCTAGCGGGGTACGAGCAGTACTTC.